This TCR beta chain was identified in a study of CD8+CD57+ T cells in acquired aplastic anemia (dated by TCRdb to 2016 to 2019). In the study overall: DNA extracted from sorted CD4+ and CD8+ cells had a mean of around 3 ug, with a range of roughly 0.17 to 30 ug. An average of roughly 10 million reads for CD4+ cells and roughly 12 million reads for CD8+ cells was obtained from healthy donor samples.

Deletion took 8 bases off V and 6 bases off J, with a span of 13 bases between the germline ends. CDR1 and CDR2 (SNHLY, FYNNEI) derive from the germline V gene. From its cysteine to its phenylalanine, the CDR3 spans 12 amino acids. CDR3 DNA is the only sequence kept; it has 36 bases, read in frame from the first base. TCR repertoires of sorted CD4+ and CD8+ blood T cells from severe aplastic anemia patients and healthy subjects were deep-sequenced in the study. Ficoll-Paque density gradient centrifugation was used to isolate peripheral blood mononuclear cells. Before DNA extraction, CD4+ and CD8+ T cells were sorted by FACS or by magnetic beads. The table lists this clonotype with a few counts. Its antigen has not been determined. Per-nucleotide qualities are absent, and no much larger clonotype sits a single base away. Genomic DNA served as template for TCR beta VDJ combination and CDR3 sequence profiling. An Illumina HiSeq 2000 was used for TCR repertoire sequencing. Concerning the study's data processing: TRBV/TRBJ rearrangement plots, CDR3 size and DJ length profiles, and Simpson's diversity index were used to evaluate the repertoires. Whichever DNA sequence was most abundant in the deep sequencing data was defined as the immunodominant clone. CDR3 amino acid sequences were screened for sharing across subjects and were compared with published repertoires and the VDJdb database. The public sequencing data were trimmed at Q25 with fastp and processed into clonotypes with MiXCR by TCRdb, which kept only in-frame beta chains. Identical CDR3 proteins give one entry, which carries the most common genes and DNA. It is TCRdb's table, rather than the study itself, that gives the V and J calls and clone size. For this sample the table gives about 160,000 distinct CDR3 sequences, of which roughly 48% were detected only once. The ten largest account for under 1.2% of the sample.

Beyond this particular receptor, the publication reports: Although roughly 29 CD8+ CDR3 sequences were shared by patients and controls, these sequences appeared highly expressed in patients and within the immunodominant clones of patients. Patients and healthy controls showed no significant difference in CD8+ Simpson's diversity (P=0.060).

The receptor's source is a human donor in good health. Recombination connected TRBV2 to TRBJ2-5, with a weak D call of TRBD2 (5 bases match). Sample: sorted CD4+, CD8+, or CD8+CD57+ T cells (not recorded which) from PBMCs. The CDR3 region reads CASAGLEKTQYF. The bases read TGTGCCAGCGCGGGCCTAGAGAAGACCCAGTACTTC.